These 25 T cell receptor beta chains came from one sample sequenced in a study of cytomegalovirus exposure and HLA in healthy donors. 60 Vbeta and 13 Jbeta primers were used in PCR. The method was immunoSEQ multiplex PCR; TCRdb's version includes in-frame clones alone and lacks a portion of them. The sample lists roughly 150,000 clones, around 67% occurring once. Input material: PBMCs. The source is a woman aged 18-29 years in good health and CMV-seronegative.

This chain connects TRBV7-2 to TRBJ2-1; D is perhaps TRBD2 (6 bases). Germline V gene sequence: CDR1 SGHTA, CDR2 FQGNSA. The ends were cut back, 0 bases at V and 5 bases at J, with 14 bases in the middle. The length of the CDR3 is 16 residues. CDR3 residues: CASSLASRLVHNEQFF. The CDR3 DNA follows: TGTGCCAGCAGCTTAGCATCCCGACTAGTCCACAATGAGCAGTTCTTC.

J is TRBJ1-5 and V is TRBV10-3, with 10 nucleotides matching TRBD1. Germline assignment: CDR1 ENHRY and CDR2 SYGVKD. The CDR3 runs to 19 residues. J gave up 0 bases and V 6 bases, and 14 bases lay outside the gene matches. CDR3 sequence reads: CAIRGDPGQGPSSNQPQHF. The CDR3 DNA is TGTGCCATCAGGGGAGATCCGGGACAGGGGCCCTCTAGCAATCAGCCCCAGCATTTT.

The V gene is TRBV7-2, the J gene TRBJ1-2; weak D call: TRBD1 (5 bases). In germline, CDR1 is SGHTA, CDR2 FQGNSA. Trimming cost V 6 bases and J 0 bases, with 17 bases left between them. This CDR3 is 16 amino acids long. CDR3 loop: CASRPEGARSNYGYTF. The CDR3 DNA is TGTGCCAGCAGGCCGGAAGGGGCCCGATCTAACTATGGCTACACCTTC.

The rearrangement uses TRBV27 and TRBJ2-3, with 12 nucleotides matching TRBD2. The CDR3 contains 16 residues. CDR1 is MNHEY, CDR2 SMNVEV, per germline (reference sequence). After removal of 4 bases from V and 0 bases from J, the junction contained 2 bases not matched to a gene. The CDR3 bases are TGTGCCAGCAGTTCGACTAGCGGGGGAAGCACAGATACGCAGTATTTT. It yields the protein CASSSTSGGSTDTQYF.

Of note for this clone: This specimen includes other DNA sequences encoding the same CDR3. The V call is TRBV5-1, the J call TRBJ1-1, with a possible D match to TRBD1 (6 bases). The CDR3 loop spans 15 amino acids. The germline gives CDR1 SGHRS, CDR2 YFSETQ. V dropped 4 bases and J dropped 1 base, with 14 bases sitting between them. CDR3 residues: CASSPQQGANTEAFF. The CDR3 DNA sequence: TGCGCCAGCAGCCCGCAACAGGGAGCGAACACTGAAGCTTTCTTT.

The rearrangement uses TRBV7-2 and TRBJ2-3; no definite D call. Germline V gene data show CDR1 as SGHTA and CDR2 as FQGNSA. CDR3 length: 15 residues. V was pared by 0 bases and J by 1 base, with 8 bases between. The CDR3 nucleotides read TGTGCCAGCAGCTTAGCCAGTACAGGCACAGATACGCAGTATTTT. Its protein is CASSLASTGTDTQYF. Based on the CDR3 plus reference TRBV7-2 and TRBJ2-3, the full variable domain is GAGVSQSPSNKVTEKGKDVELRCDPISGHTALYWYRQSLGQGLEFLIYFQGNSAPDKSGLPSDRFSAERTGGSVSTLTIQRTQQEDSAVYLCASSLASTGTDTQYFGPGTRLTVL.

The table lists this clone with a few counts. The genes are TRBV27 and TRBJ2-1, with TRBD2 matching over 12 bases. Looked up from germline, CDR1 is MNHEY and CDR2 is SMNVEV (reference sequence). V gave up 1 base and J gave up 9 bases; unmatched junction bases: 13. The CDR3 runs 18 residues. The CDR3 DNA sequence: TGTGCCAGCAGTTTATGGACTAGCGGGAATAAGGGTTACGGTGAGCAGTTCTTC. Its translation: CASSLWTSGNKGYGEQFF.

This chain joins TRBV4-3 and TRBJ2-3; a weak D match, TRBD2 (6 bases). Germline V gene data show CDR1 as LGHNA and CDR2 as YSLEER. This CDR3 has 16 residues. V was trimmed by 6 bases and J by 2 bases, leaving 18 bases between them. This CDR3 reads CASRDRLVMTTDTQYF. CDR3 DNA sequence: TGCGCCAGCAGGGACCGACTAGTCATGACCACAGATACGCAGTATTTT.

About this clone: Other nucleotide sequences in the sample specify the same CDR3. This rearrangement joins TRBV7-2 to TRBJ2-1; the D is unclear. This CDR3 comprises 11 residues. V lost 4 bases to trimming and J lost 7 bases, with 5 bases between them. CDR1 is SGHTA, CDR2 FQGNSA, per germline. In DNA, the CDR3 is TGTGCCAGCAGCTCCGGGAATGAGCAGTTCTTC. Protein sequence: CASSSGNEQFF.

The chain employs TRBV7-6 and TRBJ1-4; 11 nucleotides line up with TRBD1. CDR3 length equals 16 residues. The junction had 6 bases not matched to a gene; V was cut back by 6 bases and J by 3 bases. The germline gives CDR1 SGHVS, CDR2 FNYEAQ. The chain's CDR3 is CASRKGQGAANEKLFF. CDR3 DNA sequence: TGTGCCAGCAGAAAAGGACAGGGGGCCGCTAATGAAAAACTGTTTTTT.

The chain employs TRBV6-5 and TRBJ1-4, with D possibly being TRBD1 (5 bases). Germline loops: CDR1 MNHEY, CDR2 SVGAGI. V dropped 4 bases and J dropped 3 bases, with 9 bases sitting between them. There are 14 residues in the CDR3. The CDR3 loop reads CASSLDSPNEKLFF. The CDR3 DNA reads TGTGCCAGCAGTTTAGACAGCCCTAATGAAAAACTGTTTTTT.

J is TRBJ2-1 and V is TRBV2; D perhaps matches TRBD2 (7 bases). The CDR3 spans 14 residues. V was pared by 4 bases and J by 9 bases, with 16 bases between. Germline CDR1 is SNHLY and CDR2 is FYNNEI. CDR3 protein: CASSVLIGGGEQFF. CDR3 coding DNA: TGTGCCAGCAGTGTCTTGATAGGGGGGGGTGAGCAGTTCTTC.

This rearrangement joins TRBV27 to TRBJ1-2; 7 positions match TRBD1. The CDR3 runs 12 residues. Trimming took 7 bases from V and 2 from J; bases not matched to a gene: 1. CDR1 is MNHEY and CDR2 is SMNVEV in the germline V gene (reference sequence). CDR3 DNA: TGTGCCAGCAAAGGGGGCAACTATGGCTACACCTTC. Translated: CASKGGNYGYTF.

V and J are TRBV6-1 and TRBJ1-1; 12 nucleotides align to TRBD1. This CDR3 spans 14 amino acids. The junction had 8 bases not matched to a gene; V was cut back by 6 bases and J by 9 bases. CDR1 is MNHNS, CDR2 SASEGT, per germline. CDR3 nucleotides: TGTGCCAGCAGCCCGGGACAGGGGGCAGAGAAAGCTTTCTTT. The encoded protein is CASSPGQGAEKAFF.

The chain is built from TRBV7-5 and TRBJ1-2; TRBD1 was called by the table and not checked on the DNA. TRBV7-5 is reported as a pseudogene. The CDR3 has 13 residues. The CDR3 nucleotides are TGTGTCAGAAGCTCGTGGACAGGGAATGGCTACACCTTC. It encodes CVRSSWTGNGYTF.

This clone occurred a few times. V is TRBV11-2 and J is TRBJ2-1; tentative D call: TRBD2 (6 bases). The germline CDR1 and CDR2 sequences are SGHAT and FQNNGV. V lost 0 bases to trimming and J lost 9 bases, with 9 bases between them. This CDR3 region has 13 residues. CDR3 sequence (DNA): TGTGCCAGCAGCTTAGATCAGGGAGGTGAGCAGTTCTTC. This gives the protein CASSLDQGGEQFF. Full variable domain (rest looked up from reference TRBV11-2 and TRBJ2-1): EAGVAQSPRYKIIEKRQSVAFWCNPISGHATLYWYQQILGQGPKLLIQFQNNGVVDDSQLPKDRFSAERLKGVDSTLKIQPAKLEDSAVYLCASSLDQGGEQFFGPGTRLTVL.

V gene TRBV6-1 combines with J gene TRBJ2-1; D remains ambiguous. Trimming took 2 bases from V and 0 from J, leaving 8 bases between them. The CDR3 has 15 residues. Per germline, CDR1 MNHNS and CDR2 SASEGT. CDR3 residues: CASSEKRNSYNEQFF. In nucleotides, the CDR3 is TGTGCCAGCAGTGAAAAGCGTAACTCCTACAATGAGCAGTTCTTC.

V is TRBV11-3 and J is TRBJ1-1, with 8 bases matching TRBD1. From germline, CDR1 is SGHNT and CDR2 YENEEA. With V trimmed by 5 bases and J by 1 base, 9 bases remained unmatched. The CDR3 length is 16 residues. CDR3 amino acids: CASSHAGGLGNTEAFF. The CDR3 DNA reads TGTGCCAGCAGCCACGCAGGGGGCCTGGGGAACACTGAAGCTTTCTTT.

The rearrangement links TRBV4-1 to TRBJ1-2; possible D gene TRBD1, 5 bases. Germline V gene sequence: CDR1 MGHRA, CDR2 YSYEKL. Trimming removed 0 bases from V and 5 bases from J, with 7 bases in between. The CDR3 covers 13 residues. The CDR3 nucleotides read TGCGCCAGCAGCCAAGAGGGGCGGTATGGCTACACCTTC. Encoded protein: CASSQEGRYGYTF.

The chain employs TRBV11-2 and TRBJ1-1; no clear D. The ends were cut back, 5 bases at V and 1 base at J, with 11 bases in the middle. Germline V gene lookup returns CDR1 SGHAT and CDR2 FQNNGV. The CDR3 spans 14 residues. CDR3 DNA: TGTGCCAGCAGCCCAGGTCCAAGGAACACTGAAGCTTTCTTT. As protein: CASSPGPRNTEAFF.

The rearrangement uses TRBV7-8 and TRBJ1-1, with TRBD1 matching over 7 bases. CDR3 size: 15 residues. Germline lookup yields CDR1 SGHVS and CDR2 FQNEAQ. V gave up 1 base and J gave up 11 bases; unmatched junction bases: 13. This CDR3 is CASSLGTGPAREAFF. DNA of the CDR3: TGTGCCAGCAGCTTAGGGACAGGCCCCGCCAGGGAGGCTTTCTTT.

The J gene is TRBJ1-1, the V gene TRBV7-9; a possible D gene is TRBD1 (6 bases). The CDR3 has 14 residues. Trimming removed 5 bases at V and 4 bases at J, with 14 bases between. Germline V gene sequence: CDR1 SEHNR, CDR2 FQNEAQ (reference sequence). CDR3 protein: CASSPRGGRTEAFF. The CDR3 nucleotides are TGTGCCAGCAGCCCAAGAGGGGGTCGCACTGAAGCTTTCTTT.

This chain connects TRBV25-1 to TRBJ1-2; TRBD1 matches 9 bases. Germline CDR1 and CDR2: MGHDK and SYGVNS. V lost 6 bases, J lost 3 bases, and 2 bases stayed unmatched. The CDR3 length is 13 residues. This CDR3 is CASSRQGDYGYTF. CDR3 nucleotide sequence: TGTGCCAGCAGCCGACAGGGGGACTATGGCTACACCTTC.

This clone appeared once. Compared with germline, one end of the junction differs, possibly owing to a read error. The chain is built from TRBV20-1 and TRBJ1-1; possibly TRBD1 for D (5 bases). Germline values: CDR1 DFQATT, CDR2 SNEGSKA (reference sequence). The CDR3 length is 11 residues. The chain's CDR3 is CSAGPAGGALF. The CDR3, as DNA: TGCAGTGCTGGGCCGGCGGGGGGAGCTCTCTTT.

V is TRBV6-1 and J is TRBJ2-7; D may be TRBD2 (6 bases). V lost 0 bases, J lost 11 bases, and 11 bases lay in between. Germline CDR1 reads MNHNS; CDR2 reads SASEGT. This CDR3 is built from 12 residues. DNA for the CDR3: TGTGCCAGCAGTGAAGCCTGGGGGGAGGAGTACTTC. It yields the protein CASSEAWGEEYF.